The 7 T cell receptor beta chains listed next were all sequenced from one sample in a study of blood T cell repertoires in COVID-19. Repertoires were generated with immunoSEQ multiplex PCR, while TCRdb's copy carries only in-frame clones and drops some. The sample records about 130,000 clones, about 89% being singletons. The sequenced sample consisted of peripheral blood. Every receptor here comes from a man aged 55 to 69 with COVID-19, enrolled during active disease.

The chain is built from TRBV7-8 and TRBJ1-1; D is ambiguous. This CDR3 is 12 amino acids long. V was shortened by 5 bases and J by 4 bases, with 8 bases between the two germline ends. From germline, CDR1 is SGHVS and CDR2 FQNEAQ. The CDR3: CASSPRSTEAFF. CDR3 in DNA: TGTGCCAGCAGCCCCCGGTCCACTGAAGCTTTCTTT.

The chain couples TRBV5-6 to TRBJ1-1; D remains unclear. The CDR3 loop spans 12 amino acids. Germline CDR1 is SGHDT and CDR2 is YYEEEE. Trimming took off 4 bases at V and 4 bases at J, with 8 bases between the two ends. The CDR3 sequence is CASSTLITEAFF. CDR3 sequence (DNA): TGTGCCAGCAGCACCCTAATCACTGAAGCTTTCTTT.

The V gene is TRBV28, the J gene TRBJ1-4; 7 bases agree with TRBD1. This CDR3 has 15 amino acids. With V trimmed by 3 bases and J by 8 bases, 9 bases remained unmatched. CDR1 MDHEN and CDR2 SYDVKM come from the germline V gene. CDR3 region: CASSFVQGMGEKLFF. The CDR3 nucleotides are TGTGCCAGCAGTTTCGTACAGGGGATGGGGGAAAAACTGTTTTTT.

V is TRBV5-4 and J is TRBJ2-3, with D possibly TRBD1 on 6 matching bases. Trimming removed 3 bases at V and 2 bases at J, with 10 bases between. This CDR3 spans 14 amino acids. Germline lookup yields CDR1 SGHNT and CDR2 YYREEE (reference sequence). CDR3 in DNA: TGTGCCAGCAGCTCCGGACAGTACACAGATACGCAGTATTTT. Protein: CASSSGQYTDTQYF.

The V call is TRBV3-1 (or the pseudogene TRBV3-2), the J call TRBJ1-1, with D unclear. This CDR3 is built from 15 residues. CDR1 LGHDT and CDR2 YNNKEL come from the germline V gene (reference sequence). V lost 4 bases and J 1 base, leaving 13 bases between the germline ends. The CDR3 region is CASSPSTPRNTEAFF. The CDR3 DNA reads as TGTGCCAGCAGCCCATCTACCCCGAGGAACACTGAAGCTTTCTTT.

J is TRBJ1-2 and V is TRBV5-4; 7 bases line up with TRBD1. This CDR3 has 15 amino acids. Germline V gives CDR1 SGHNT, CDR2 YYREEE (reference sequence). J was trimmed by 4 bases and V by 3 bases; bases with no gene match: 9. The CDR3 loop reads CASSSPGTEFYGYTF. CDR3 in DNA: TGTGCCAGCAGCTCCCCCGGGACAGAATTCTATGGCTACACCTTC.

The rearrangement uses TRBV19 and TRBJ1-2, with TRBD1 identical over 8 bases. This CDR3 has 16 residues. From germline, CDR1 is LNHDA and CDR2 SQIVND (reference sequence). Unmatched junction bases numbered 9, after V lost 3 bases and J lost 3 bases. The CDR3 loop is CASSIVQGALDYGYTF. DNA for the CDR3: TGTGCCAGTAGTATTGTTCAGGGGGCTCTCGACTATGGCTACACCTTC.